The 23 T cell receptor beta chains in this list originate from one sample, sequenced in a study of cytomegalovirus exposure and HLA in healthy donors. The PCR made use of 60 Vbeta and 13 Jbeta primers. Produced via immunoSEQ multiplex PCR; TCRdb's table is partial and in-frame only. In the table there are 110,000 to 150,000 clones, around 73% of which are singletons. What was sequenced was PBMCs. These receptors all stem from a female donor in good health and CMV-seronegative.

The chain combines TRBV5-1 with TRBJ2-7; D may be TRBD2 (5 bases). Germline values: CDR1 SGHRS, CDR2 YFSETQ. The CDR3 is 13 residues long. Deletions cut 4 bases from V and 1 base from J, with 9 bases between. The CDR3 region is CASSAGWSYEQYF. The DNA of the CDR3 is TGCGCCAGCAGCGCGGGTTGGTCCTACGAGCAGTACTTC.

The chain is built from TRBV11-2 and TRBJ2-5, with D uncertain. The CDR3 is made up of 11 amino acids. The V and J ends lost 5 bases and 5 bases respectively, with 6 bases between them. The germline CDR1 and CDR2 sequences are SGHAT and FQNNGV. In DNA, the CDR3 is TGTGCCAGCAGCCACCGGGAGACCCAGTACTTC. This gives the protein CASSHRETQYF. The variable domain in full, with the rest retrieved from reference TRBV11-2 and TRBJ2-5, is EAGVAQSPRYKIIEKRQSVAFWCNPISGHATLYWYQQILGQGPKLLIQFQNNGVVDDSQLPKDRFSAERLKGVDSTLKIQPAKLEDSAVYLCASSHRETQYFGPGTRLLVL.

V usage is TRBV6-1 and J usage is TRBJ1-3; D is uncertain. The CDR3 consists of 15 residues. V was pared by 2 bases and J by 9 bases, with 17 bases between. From germline, CDR1 is MNHNS and CDR2 SASEGT. The CDR3 region has the DNA TGTGCCAGCAGTGAATCCAGACAAGTGGAACGCACCATATATTTT. Protein sequence: CASSESRQVERTIYF.

The DNA for the CDR3 is TGTGCCAGCTCACCAGAGGGTAACTATGGCTACACCTTC. Its translation: CASSPEGNYGYTF. This chain connects TRBV18 to TRBJ1-2; no definite D call. V lost 2 bases and J 1 base, leaving 5 bases between the germline ends. Germline loops: CDR1 KGHSH, CDR2 LQKENI. The CDR3 consists of 13 residues. Together with reference TRBV18 and TRBJ1-2, the CDR3 gives the full variable domain: NAGVMQNPRHLVRRRGQEARLRCSPMKGHSHVYWYRQLPEEGLKFMVYLQKENIIDESGMPKERFSAEFPKEGPSILRIQQVVRGDSAAYFCASSPEGNYGYTFGSGTRLTVV.

This chain uses TRBV28 with TRBJ2-7, with 8 bases lining up with TRBD1. The CDR3 totals 14 residues. V trimming: 2 bases; J trimming: 4 bases; junction bases outside the gene matches: 4. Germline CDR1 MDHEN, CDR2 SYDVKM. The CDR3 region has the DNA TGTGCCAGCAGTTTAGCACAGGGGGGTTACGAGCAGTACTTC. This translates into CASSLAQGGYEQYF.

The rearrangement uses TRBV6-5 and TRBJ1-6; tentatively, D is TRBD1 (6 bases). The V gene lost 0 bases and the J gene lost 7 bases, with 10 bases spanning the gap. Germline V gene data show CDR1 as MNHEY and CDR2 as SVGAGI. This CDR3 is 15 amino acids long. CDR3 protein: CASSYSMGANSPLHF. The CDR3 DNA is TGTGCCAGCAGTTACTCGATGGGGGCGAATTCACCCCTCCACTTT.

This clone was seen only a few times. This rearrangement joins TRBV28 to TRBJ1-2, with 10 bases identical to TRBD1. V gave up 9 bases and J gave up 5 bases; unmatched junction bases: 12. Germline V CDR1 and CDR2: MDHEN, SYDVKM. The CDR3 is made up of 15 amino acids. The CDR3 coding sequence is TGTGCCAGACCCCCGAGGGACAGGGGAGGTTATGGCTACACCTTC. This codes for CARPPRDRGGYGYTF.

This sequence joins TRBV5-6 and TRBJ1-5; possible D gene TRBD1, 6 bases. CDR1 SGHDT and CDR2 YYEEEE come from the germline V gene. The CDR3 loop spans 15 amino acids. With 2 bases removed from V and 3 bases from J, the gap between germline ends came to 12 bases. The CDR3 region has the DNA TGTGCCAGCAGCTTTCTGACAGGAAACAATCAGCCCCAGCATTTT. Amino acid sequence: CASSFLTGNNQPQHF.

The rearrangement uses TRBV5-6 and TRBJ1-2; D is possibly TRBD1 (6 bases). Germline lookup yields CDR1 SGHDT and CDR2 YYEEEE. The CDR3 length is 14 residues. Deletions cut 4 bases from V and 6 bases from J, with 16 bases between. CDR3 amino acids: CASSQPTGLDGYTF. The DNA of the CDR3 is TGTGCCAGCAGCCAACCCACAGGGTTGGATGGCTACACCTTC.

In its sample, this clone was seen a few times. J is TRBJ2-1 and V is TRBV4-1, with 11 bases fitting TRBD2. The CDR3 covers 18 residues. With 1 base clipped from V and 7 bases from J, the junction kept 12 bases outside the gene matches. Germline loops: CDR1 MGHRA, CDR2 YSYEKL. CDR3 coding DNA: TGCGCCAGCAGCCAAGTTGATCTGGGGCTAGCGGGGGGAAATGAGCAGTTCTTC. This gives the protein CASSQVDLGLAGGNEQFF.

The V and J genes are TRBV30 and TRBJ1-1; TRBD1 matches at 8 bases. Germline CDR1 reads GTSNPN; CDR2 reads SVGIG (reference sequence). The CDR3 sequence is 14 residues long. With V trimmed by 8 bases and J by 7 bases, 15 bases remained unmatched. In DNA form, the CDR3 reads TGTGCCCTGGAAATAGCGTGGACAGGGAATGAAGCTTTCTTT. It is translated as CALEIAWTGNEAFF.

The V and J genes are TRBV5-4 and TRBJ2-1; the match to TRBD2 covers 7 bases. J lost 10 bases, V lost 0 bases, and 7 bases had no gene match. The CDR3 is 14 amino acids. Germline CDR1 reads SGHNT; CDR2 reads YYREEE (reference sequence). CDR3 DNA sequence: TGTGCCAGCAGCTTGGTTGCGGGAGTCAGGGAGCAGTTCTTC. Its protein product is CASSLVAGVREQFF.

The chain employs TRBV5-4 and TRBJ2-1; 8 positions agree with TRBD2. The CDR3 is made up of 16 amino acids. Germline V gives CDR1 SGHNT, CDR2 YYREEE (reference sequence). V was clipped by 3 bases and J by 0 bases; unmatched bases: 5. The CDR3 spells CASSSGGAVSYNEQFF. CDR3 DNA sequence: TGTGCCAGCAGCTCGGGAGGGGCGGTCTCCTACAATGAGCAGTTCTTC. Using reference TRBV5-4 and TRBJ2-1 for the parts outside the CDR3, the full variable domain is ETGVTQSPTHLIKTRGQQVTLRCSSQSGHNTVSWYQQALGQGPQFIFQYYREEENGRGNFPPRFSGLQFPNYSSELNVNALELDDSALYLCASSSGGAVSYNEQFFGPGTRLTVL.

This clone came up a few times. This chain links TRBV27 with TRBJ1-1; a weak D match, TRBD1 (6 bases). This CDR3 is 15 amino acids long. Germline loops: CDR1 MNHEY, CDR2 SMNVEV (reference sequence). The ends were cut back, 4 bases at V and 1 base at J, with 13 bases in the middle. The CDR3 region is CASSSLKQGNTEAFF. In DNA, the CDR3 is TGTGCCAGCAGTTCTCTAAAACAGGGGAACACTGAAGCTTTCTTT.

The genes are TRBV9 and TRBJ2-7, with no clear D. This CDR3 has 13 amino acids. Germline CDR1 SGDLS, CDR2 YYNGEE. Trimming took off 0 bases at V and 4 bases at J, with 8 bases between the two ends. The CDR3 DNA is TGTGCCAGCAGCGTAGGCCCTATATACGAGCAGTACTTC. Translating gives CASSVGPIYEQYF.

The V call is TRBV6-5, the J call TRBJ1-5; 7 positions agree with TRBD1. V shed 5 bases and J 5 bases; nucleotides not matched to a gene: 6. This CDR3 is 14 amino acids long. Germline-derived CDR1 and CDR2 are MNHEY and SVGAGI. The CDR3 region has the DNA TGTGCCAGCAGTCGAGTTCAGGGGGATCAGCCCCAGCATTTT. Translating it yields CASSRVQGDQPQHF.

The chain uses TRBV5-6 and TRBJ2-1; 12 bases match TRBD2. The CDR3 covers 15 residues. With V trimmed by 4 bases and J by 9 bases, 8 bases remained unmatched. Per germline, CDR1 SGHDT and CDR2 YYEEEE. The CDR3 reads CASSLAGGSLSEQFF. The CDR3 nucleotides are TGTGCCAGCAGCCTAGCGGGGGGGAGTCTCAGTGAGCAGTTCTTC.

The chain links TRBV11-2 to TRBJ1-5, with a possible D match to TRBD1 (5 bases). The CDR3 covers 13 residues. Per germline, CDR1 SGHAT and CDR2 FQNNGV. Trimming removed 5 bases at V and 9 bases at J, with 14 bases between. The CDR3 loop is CASSPSVQGPQHF. In DNA form, the CDR3 reads TGTGCCAGCAGCCCCTCGGTCCAGGGGCCCCAGCATTTT.

The CDR3 protein is CASRGTSGGYEQFF. The CDR3 region has the DNA TGTGCCAGCAGAGGGACTAGCGGGGGGTATGAGCAGTTCTTC. V and J are TRBV27 and TRBJ2-1, with 15 bases matching TRBD2. Looked up from germline, CDR1 is MNHEY and CDR2 is SMNVEV (reference sequence). V trimming: 6 bases; J trimming: 8 bases; junction bases outside the gene matches: 2. The CDR3 runs to 14 residues.

J is TRBJ1-1 and V is TRBV29-1; unclear D gene. The CDR3 contains 11 residues. The V end was cut by 5 bases, the J end by 10 bases, with 14 bases between. The V gene's germline CDR1 is SQVTM and CDR2 ANQGSEA. This chain's CDR3 is CSVKGRRGAFF. CDR3 nucleotide sequence: TGCAGCGTTAAAGGACGGCGGGGAGCTTTCTTT.

This clone was detected a few times. Written as DNA, the CDR3 is TGTGCCAGCAGCCAGGGGGCAGGGGTCAATCAGCCCCAGCATTTT. Protein sequence: CASSQGAGVNQPQHF. This chain joins TRBV5-6 and TRBJ1-5; 8 nucleotides agree with TRBD1. Germline-derived CDR1 and CDR2 are SGHDT and YYEEEE. V lost 4 bases, J lost 3 bases, and 6 bases stayed unmatched. The CDR3 covers 15 residues.

Here the CDR3 reads CASSDSDGLSGNTIYF. The CDR3, as DNA: TGTGCCAGCAGTGATTCGGACGGACTCTCTGGAAACACCATATATTTT. The chain couples TRBV25-1 to TRBJ1-3; D not certain. V lost 3 bases and J 0 bases, leaving 12 bases between the germline ends. Germline CDR1 reads MGHDK; CDR2 reads SYGVNS. The CDR3 sequence is 16 residues long.

The V and J genes are TRBV27 and TRBJ2-7; 8 nucleotides line up with TRBD1. The CDR3 totals 13 residues. V shed 5 bases, J shed 3 bases, and the junction held 3 bases outside the gene matches. Looked up from germline, CDR1 is MNHEY and CDR2 is SMNVEV (reference sequence). DNA of the CDR3: TGTGCCAGCAGTCCGGGACAGGACTACGAGCAGTACTTC. Its protein is CASSPGQDYEQYF.